These 10 T cell receptor beta chains were sequenced from one sample in a study of T cells in Graves' hyperthyroidism and ophthalmopathy. There were TCR beta CDR3 regions amplified from RNA transcripts. The TCR CDR3 was amplified in a first-round RT-PCR using the HTBI primer set. TCRdb re-analysed the multiplex PCR reads in MiXCR, keeping a single row per CDR3 protein. The profile shows a few hundred thousand distinct CDR3 sequences, more than 15% of them singletons. The sequencing input was blood. These receptors were taken from a woman aged 40 to 50 with Graves' ophthalmopathy.

The chain carries TRBV10-3 and TRBJ2-7; the D gene is possibly TRBD2 (5 bases). This CDR3 has 14 amino acids. Germline V gives CDR1 ENHRY, CDR2 SYGVKD. With 0 bases removed from V and 0 bases from J, the gap between germline ends came to 6 bases. CDR3 sequence (DNA): TGTGCCATCAGTGAGTCGGAGGACTCCTACGAGCAGTACTTC. Translating it yields CAISESEDSYEQYF.

This clonotype was recorded at least ten times. This chain links TRBV20-1 with TRBJ2-7, with 9 positions matching TRBD2. This CDR3 spans 14 amino acids. V gave up 0 bases and J gave up 4 bases; unmatched junction bases: 4. In germline, CDR1 is DFQATT, CDR2 SNEGSKA (reference sequence). The chain's CDR3 is CSARDASGTYEQYF. CDR3 bases: TGCAGTGCTAGAGATGCTAGCGGGACGTACGAGCAGTACTTC.

The chain uses TRBV6-2 or TRBV6-3 and TRBJ1-5, with 7 positions matching TRBD1. V was clipped by 7 bases and J by 6 bases; unmatched bases: 12. CDR1 is MNHEY, CDR2 SVGEGT, per germline. This CDR3 contains 15 residues. The DNA of the CDR3 is TGTGCCAGCACCCGTTCCGCAGGGGGTAGTCAGCCCCAGCATTTT. Translation gives CASTRSAGGSQPQHF.

The chain couples TRBV14 to TRBJ2-3; TRBD2 matches 13 bases. The V gene end was trimmed by 3 bases and the J gene end by 2 bases; junction bases not matched to a gene: 5. Germline V lookup: CDR1 SGHDN, CDR2 FVKESK. This CDR3 is built from 17 residues. The CDR3 DNA is TGTGCCAGCAGCCAGTCGGGACTAGCGGGATTCACAGATACGCAGTATTTT. Its translation: CASSQSGLAGFTDTQYF.

The J gene is TRBJ1-2, the V gene TRBV29-1; possible D gene TRBD1, 5 bases. The CDR3 spans 14 residues. Germline values: CDR1 SQVTM, CDR2 ANQGSEA. V lost 2 bases, J lost 2 bases, and 12 bases lay in between. DNA for the CDR3: TGCAGCGTTGAATCCGGACACCTAAACTATGGCTACACCTTC. Translated: CSVESGHLNYGYTF.

This clonotype occurred many times. The genes are TRBV12-3 or TRBV12-4 and TRBJ1-4; D unclear. The V and J ends lost 7 bases and 5 bases respectively, with 11 bases between them. The CDR3 has 13 amino acids. In DNA form, the CDR3 reads TGTGCCAGCAACTCACAGACGAATGAAAAACTGTTTTTT. Residues: CASNSQTNEKLFF.

The CDR3 sequence: CASSIDHPGTSPLHF. Written as DNA, the CDR3 is TGTGCCAGTAGTATAGATCACCCAGGGACCTCACCCCTCCACTTT. The chain recombines TRBV19 with TRBJ1-6, with D perhaps matching TRBD1 (5 bases). Per the germline V gene, CDR1 is LNHDA and CDR2 is SQIVND (reference sequence). This CDR3 has 15 residues. V was cut by 0 bases and J by 10 bases, with 13 bases left in between. Based on the CDR3 plus reference TRBV19 and TRBJ1-6, the full variable domain is DGGITQSPKYLFRKEGQNVTLSCEQNLNHDAMYWYRQDPGQGLRLIYYSQIVNDFQKGDIAEGYSVSREKKESFPLTVTSAQKNPTAFYLCASSIDHPGTSPLHFGNGTRLTVT.

This clonotype was recorded many times. This chain links TRBV30 with TRBJ1-3; weak D call: TRBD1 (6 bases). With 2 bases removed from V and 3 bases from J, the gap between germline ends came to 14 bases. The CDR3 extends over 15 amino acids. Germline V gives CDR1 GTSNPN, CDR2 SVGIG (reference sequence). The CDR3 is CAWSQQTGFGNTIYF. The CDR3 coding sequence is TGTGCCTGGAGTCAGCAGACAGGCTTTGGAAACACCATATATTTT.

This clonotype occurred many times. The chain links TRBV30 to TRBJ1-4, with 9 bases identical to TRBD1. The CDR3 has 13 amino acids. The V and J ends lost 7 bases and 8 bases, in that order; junction bases with no gene match: 8. Germline assignment: CDR1 GTSNPN and CDR2 SVGIG (reference sequence). The CDR3 nucleotides are TGTGCCTCCACGACAGGGGGTTCCGAAAAACTGTTTTTT. Protein product: CASTTGGSEKLFF.

This clonotype was counted between two and nine times. The chain recombines TRBV7-9 with TRBJ1-2; 12 nucleotides agree with TRBD1. Germline CDR1 reads SEHNR; CDR2 reads FQNEAQ (reference sequence). This CDR3 spans 17 amino acids. The ends lost 7 bases at V and 6 bases at J; junction bases unmatched: 15. CDR3 coding DNA: TGTGCCAGCAACCCGCTGGAGGGACAGGGGGCATTCCATGGCTACACCTTC. Protein product: CASNPLEGQGAFHGYTF.